Sequencing of this T cell receptor (beta chain) was carried out in a study of siplizumab effects on memory and regulatory T cells. TCRdb's copy holds only in-frame clones and misses some; the assay was immunoSEQ multiplex PCR. The table has about 72,000 clones, roughly nine tenths seen once; the top ten hold around 28%. The V segment lost 4 bases and the J segment 0 bases; nucleotides outside the gene matches: 7. Germline CDR1 is SGHDT and CDR2 is YYEEEE. The CDR3 has 17 amino acids. The V call is TRBV5-6, the J call TRBJ2-3, with 11 nucleotides matching TRBD2. The sequenced sample was CD8+ T cells sorted from blood. The TCR was taken from a human donor in good health. CDR3 DNA: TGTGCCAGCAGCACTGGACTAGCGGGTCCTAGCACAGATACGCAGTATTTT. Translating gives CASSTGLAGPSTDTQYF.